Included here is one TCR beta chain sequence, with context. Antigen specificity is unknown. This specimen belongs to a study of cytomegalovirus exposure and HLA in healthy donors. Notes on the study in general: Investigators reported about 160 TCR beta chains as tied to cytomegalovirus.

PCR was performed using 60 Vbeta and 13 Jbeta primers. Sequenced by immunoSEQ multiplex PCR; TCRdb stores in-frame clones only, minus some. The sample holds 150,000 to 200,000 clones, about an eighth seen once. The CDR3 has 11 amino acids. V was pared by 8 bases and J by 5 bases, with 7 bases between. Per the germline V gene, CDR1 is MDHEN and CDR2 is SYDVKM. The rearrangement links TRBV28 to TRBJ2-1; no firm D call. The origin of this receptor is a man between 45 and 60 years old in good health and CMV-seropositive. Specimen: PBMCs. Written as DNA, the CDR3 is TGTGCCAGCCGCGTGCACAATGAGCAGTTCTTC. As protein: CASRVHNEQFF.